Listed below are T cell receptor beta chains from one sample, sequenced in a study of PD-1 and CTLA-4 blockade in melanoma. Clones were read by immunoSEQ multiplex PCR, and TCRdb kept only the in-frame ones, dropping some. The sample has about 15,000 clones, 70% to 80% seen once. This material consisted of CD8+ T cells from peripheral blood, taken from a patient given anti-PD-1 treatment. The receptors derive from a human donor with melanoma. The CDR3 runs from the conserved cysteine through the conserved F or W. D genes are given only for firm matches. Clone size is given for some rows only: seen once, a few or many times, or a class if the clone is expanded.

CDR3: CSVEDRGTGNTGELFF
DNA: TGCAGCGTTGAAGATCGGGGGACAGGGAACACCGGGGAGCTGTTTTTT
size: -
D: TRBD1
V: TRBV29-1
J: TRBJ2-2

CDR3: CASTPPEIRELFF
DNA: TGTGCCAGCACCCCTCCTGAAATTAGGGAGCTGTTTTTT
size: few
D: -
V: TRBV12-3/TRBV12-4
J: TRBJ2-2

CDR3: CAPPGQGLYGYTF
DNA: TGTGCCCCCCCGGGACAGGGACTTTATGGCTACACCTTC
size: -
D: TRBD1
V: TRBV7-2
J: TRBJ1-2

CDR3: CASSQGTSGYTGELFF
DNA: TGTGCCAGCAGCCAAGGGACTAGCGGATACACCGGGGAGCTGTTTTTT
size: -
D: TRBD2
V: TRBV3-1/TRBV3-2
J: TRBJ2-2

CDR3: CASSGGGDRARYNEQFF
DNA: TGTGCCAGCAGCGGGGGTGGTGACAGGGCCCGCTACAATGAGCAGTTCTTC
size: -
D: TRBD1
V: TRBV11-2
J: TRBJ2-1

CDR3: CSAIRTGEAFF
DNA: TGCAGTGCTATACGGACAGGGGAAGCTTTCTTT
size: -
D: TRBD1
V: TRBV20-1
J: TRBJ1-1

CDR3: CASSEGPSISSPLHF
DNA: TGTGCCAGCAGTGAGGGTCCCTCCATTAGTTCACCCCTCCACTTT
size: -
D: -
V: TRBV2
J: TRBJ1-6

CDR3: CASSSGPTSSYNSPLHF
DNA: TGTGCCAGCAGCTCAGGCCCCACTAGCTCCTATAATTCACCCCTCCACTTT
size: few
D: -
V: TRBV7-2
J: TRBJ1-6

CDR3: CASSPRGGGGNTIYF
DNA: TGTGCCAGCAGCCCCCGGGGAGGGGGAGGAAACACCATATATTTT
size: once
D: -
V: TRBV11-2
J: TRBJ1-3

CDR3: CASRTTGELSGYTF
DNA: TGTGCCAGCAGAACTACAGGGGAACTATCGGGCTACACCTTC
size: -
D: TRBD1
V: TRBV7-9
J: TRBJ1-2

CDR3: CASSSNEGLGEKLFF
DNA: TGTGCCAGCAGCTCTAATGAGGGGCTCGGTGAAAAACTGTTTTTT
size: medium-sized
D: -
V: TRBV7-9
J: TRBJ1-4

CDR3: CSVEIGQAGYTF
DNA: TGCAGCGTTGAAATAGGACAGGCTGGCTACACCTTC
size: few
D: TRBD1
V: TRBV29-1
J: TRBJ1-2

CDR3: CASSLGPGTGEDETQYF
DNA: TGTGCCAGCAGCTTGGGCCCGGGGACAGGGGAGGACGAGACCCAGTACTTC
size: -
D: TRBD1
V: TRBV7-8
J: TRBJ2-5

CDR3: CASSLEASGVYNEQFF
DNA: TGTGCCAGCAGCTTAGAGGCGAGCGGGGTGTACAATGAGCAGTTCTTC
size: once
D: TRBD2
V: TRBV7-9
J: TRBJ2-1